Each of the 2 T cell receptor beta chains below was sequenced from the same sample in a study of T-cell reconstitution after alpha-beta-depleted transplantation in children. Unique molecular identifiers featured in how the TCRbeta library was prepared. TCRdb used MiXCR to reprocess the PCR reads, holding one entry per CDR3 protein. The table includes under 750,000 distinct CDR3 sequences, around 23% detected once. This material consisted of PBMCs, mostly from graft donor cells, taken 360 days after TCRalphabeta/CD19-depleted stem cell transplant. The receptors were gathered from a boy under two years old who had a stem cell transplant for acute myeloid leukemia, so the T cells may come from the graft donor.

The table lists this clonotype with a few counts. V gene TRBV7-2 combines with J gene TRBJ2-4; unclear D gene. The V gene's germline CDR1 is SGHTA and CDR2 FQGNSA. CDR3 length: 12 amino acids. V lost 2 bases and J lost 14, with 13 bases in between. DNA for the CDR3: TGTGCCAGCAGCTTATCAGGTGAAACTAAGTACTTC. Translation gives CASSLSGETKYF.

V is TRBV29-1 and J is TRBJ1-3, with D unresolved. V lost 5 bases, J lost 0 bases, and 8 bases lay in between. Germline CDR1 is SQVTM and CDR2 is ANQGSEA. The CDR3 has 13 residues. This CDR3 is CSVSLSSGNTIYF. As DNA, the CDR3 is TGCAGCGTTTCTCTGAGCTCTGGAAACACCATATATTTT.